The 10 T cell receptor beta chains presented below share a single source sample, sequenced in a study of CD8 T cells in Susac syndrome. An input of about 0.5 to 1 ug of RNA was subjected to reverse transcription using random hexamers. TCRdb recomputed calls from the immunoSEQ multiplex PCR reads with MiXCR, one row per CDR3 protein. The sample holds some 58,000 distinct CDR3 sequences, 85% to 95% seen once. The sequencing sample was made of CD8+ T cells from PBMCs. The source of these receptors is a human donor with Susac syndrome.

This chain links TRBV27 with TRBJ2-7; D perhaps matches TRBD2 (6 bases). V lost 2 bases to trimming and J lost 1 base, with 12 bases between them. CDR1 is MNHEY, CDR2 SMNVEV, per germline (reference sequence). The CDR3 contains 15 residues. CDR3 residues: CASSLAGSNSYEQYF. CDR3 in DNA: TGTGCCAGCAGTTTAGCGGGGAGTAATTCCTACGAGCAGTACTTC.

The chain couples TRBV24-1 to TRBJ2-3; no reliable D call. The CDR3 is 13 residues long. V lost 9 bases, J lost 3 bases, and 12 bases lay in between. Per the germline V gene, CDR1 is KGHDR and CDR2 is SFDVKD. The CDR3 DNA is TGTGCCACCGAATCTTCGAGTACAGATACGCAGTATTTT. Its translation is CATESSSTDTQYF.

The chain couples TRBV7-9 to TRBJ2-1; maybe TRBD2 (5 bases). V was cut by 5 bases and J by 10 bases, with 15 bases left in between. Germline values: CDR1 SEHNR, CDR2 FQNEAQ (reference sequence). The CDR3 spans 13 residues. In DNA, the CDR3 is TGTGCCAGCAGCCAAGAGTCGGACTGGGAGCAGTTCTTC. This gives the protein CASSQESDWEQFF.

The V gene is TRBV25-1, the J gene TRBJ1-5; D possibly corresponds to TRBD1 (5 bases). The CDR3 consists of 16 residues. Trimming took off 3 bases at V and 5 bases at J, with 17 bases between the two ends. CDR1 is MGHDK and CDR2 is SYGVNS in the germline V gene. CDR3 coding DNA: TGTGCCAGCAGTGATGGGGGTCCCGCGTCCCATCAGCCCCAGCATTTT. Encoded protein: CASSDGGPASHQPQHF. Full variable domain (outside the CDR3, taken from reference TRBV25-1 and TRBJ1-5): EADIYQTPRYLVIGTGKKITLECSQTMGHDKMYWYQQDPGMELHLIHYSYGVNSTEKGDLSSESTVSRIRTEHFPLTLESARPSHTSQYLCASSDGGPASHQPQHFGDGTRLSIL.

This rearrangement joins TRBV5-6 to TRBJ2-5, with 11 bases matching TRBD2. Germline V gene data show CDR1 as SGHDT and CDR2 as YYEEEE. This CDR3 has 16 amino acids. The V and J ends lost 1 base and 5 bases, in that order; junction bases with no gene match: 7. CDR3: CASSLSSGGAGETQYF. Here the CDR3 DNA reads TGTGCCAGCAGCTTGAGTAGCGGGGGGGCCGGCGAGACCCAGTACTTC.

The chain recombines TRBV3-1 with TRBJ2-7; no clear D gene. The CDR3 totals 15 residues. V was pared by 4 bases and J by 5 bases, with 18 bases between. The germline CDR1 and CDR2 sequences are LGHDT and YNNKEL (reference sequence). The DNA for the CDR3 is TGTGCCAGCAGCCCCGACCGGGTAGGGAACAACGAGCAGTACTTC. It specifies CASSPDRVGNNEQYF.

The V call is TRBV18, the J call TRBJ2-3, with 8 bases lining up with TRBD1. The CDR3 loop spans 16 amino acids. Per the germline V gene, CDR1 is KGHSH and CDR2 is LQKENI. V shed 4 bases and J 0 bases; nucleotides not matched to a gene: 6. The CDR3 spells CASSLSTGASTDTQYF. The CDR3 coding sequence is TGTGCCAGCTCACTGTCGACAGGGGCTAGCACAGATACGCAGTATTTT.

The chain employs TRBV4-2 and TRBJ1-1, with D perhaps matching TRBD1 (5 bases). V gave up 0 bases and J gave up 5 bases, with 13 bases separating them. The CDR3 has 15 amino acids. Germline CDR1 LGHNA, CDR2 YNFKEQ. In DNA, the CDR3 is TGTGCCAGCAGCCAAGATCAAGGGACCGTGACTGAAGCTTTCTTT. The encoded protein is CASSQDQGTVTEAFF.

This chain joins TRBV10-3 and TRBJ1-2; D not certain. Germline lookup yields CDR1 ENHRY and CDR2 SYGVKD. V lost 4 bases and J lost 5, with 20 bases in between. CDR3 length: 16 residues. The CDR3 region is CAISVRARELWYGYTF. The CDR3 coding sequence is TGTGCCATCAGTGTTCGGGCCAGAGAGCTTTGGTATGGCTACACCTTC.

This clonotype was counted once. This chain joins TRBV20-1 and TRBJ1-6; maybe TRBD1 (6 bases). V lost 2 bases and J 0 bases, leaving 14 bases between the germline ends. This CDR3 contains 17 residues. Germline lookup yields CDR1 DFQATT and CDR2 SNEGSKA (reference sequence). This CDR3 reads CSARQTGRVSYNSPLHF. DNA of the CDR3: TGCAGTGCTAGACAAACAGGGAGAGTCTCCTATAATTCACCCCTCCACTTT.